This T cell receptor (beta chain) was obtained from a study of cytomegalovirus exposure and HLA in healthy donors (dated by TCRdb to 2016 to 2017). Background on the whole study: According to a later analysis, the approximately 120 validation repertoires were produced on the same platform as the 666 repertoires of the first cohort. Along with the roughly 670-subject first cohort, a separate validation cohort of over a hundred different subjects was used. To predict cytomegalovirus infection status, the study combined high-throughput TCR immunosequencing, statistical association of individual TCRs with disease status, and machine learning. The study aimed to test whether signatures of past pathogen exposure could be identified by cataloging public T cell receptors.

The full study reports these points: In the study, 150 to 200 TCR beta chains were listed as associated with cytomegalovirus. The classifier was reported to diagnose cytomegalovirus status with high specificity and sensitivity in both the original cohort and the validation cohort. According to the authors, the approach could potentially be generalized to other disease states and immunological phenotypes. Subsequent analysis determined that TCRs grouped into clusters in the first cohort also showed a tendency toward co-occurrence across the roughly 130 validation repertoires, and 85% to 95% of cluster scores exceeded 0. A few of the identified cytomegalovirus-associated TCR beta chains were confirmed in vitro to be specific for cytomegalovirus antigens. A later analysis lacked HLA typing for the validation cohort, so it scored co-occurrence in that cohort across all 110 or so repertoires. Across donors, most TCR sequences were observed very rarely, whereas some public TCRs were present in many individuals.

The protocol used for the library was the immunoSEQ multiplex PCR assay. Under the source paper's analysis protocol: A statistical classification framework was built to diagnose cytomegalovirus status from the catalog of TCR beta chain sequences. TCRdb limited this immuneACCESS table to in-frame rearrangements with V and J called. A share of clones is missing; checked studies link under half to unresolved V genes, and the rest is unexplained. D and trimming were read from the DNA, whereas the V and J calls and clone size are those reported in that table. For this sample the table gives roughly 95,000 clones, of which less than 85% were detected only once. About 20% of the sample rests with the top ten. Trimming removed 1 base from V and 0 bases from J, leaving 11 bases between the germline ends. The CDR3 measures 16 amino acids from cysteine to phenylalanine. Just the 48-base CDR3 DNA is kept, in frame starting at base 1. Looking up the germline V gene yields CDR1 SGHTA and CDR2 FQGTGA.

As to this clone: Its antigen is still unknown. Base qualities were left out, and no much larger clone turns up one base away.

Donors formed part of the validation cohort, which comprised about 130 subjects and was distinct from the first cohort of under 750 subjects. Here the chain combines TRBV7-3 and TRBJ2-3; a tentative D call is TRBD2 (5 bases match). The sample comprised PBMCs. The source of this sequence is a man younger than 35 in good health and CMV-seropositive. The nucleotides read TGTGCCAGCAGCTTAATGACGGGATCTAGCACAGATACGCAGTATTTT. Translated, this is CASSLMTGSSTDTQYF.